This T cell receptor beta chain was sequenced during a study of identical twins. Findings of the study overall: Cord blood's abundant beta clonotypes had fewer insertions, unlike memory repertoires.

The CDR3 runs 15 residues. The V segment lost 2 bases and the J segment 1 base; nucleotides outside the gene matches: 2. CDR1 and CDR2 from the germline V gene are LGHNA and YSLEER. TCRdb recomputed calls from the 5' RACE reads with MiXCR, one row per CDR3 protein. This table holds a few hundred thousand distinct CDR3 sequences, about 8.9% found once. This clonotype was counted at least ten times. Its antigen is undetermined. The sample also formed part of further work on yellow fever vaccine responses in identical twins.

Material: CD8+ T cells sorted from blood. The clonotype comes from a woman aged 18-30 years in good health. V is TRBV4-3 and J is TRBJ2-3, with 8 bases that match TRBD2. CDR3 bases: TGCGCCAGCAGCCAATCGACTAGCGGCACAGATACGCAGTATTTT. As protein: CASSQSTSGTDTQYF.